What follows are 5 T cell receptor beta chains derived from one specimen sequenced in a study of a mutant IDH1 vaccine in newly diagnosed glioma. Their cognate antigens are unknown. Repertoires were generated with immunoSEQ multiplex PCR, while TCRdb's copy carries only in-frame clones and drops some. The sample shows about 32,000 clones, just under 80% of them seen only once. Time point specified: week 35, safety follow-up. Topical imiquimod was applied with each vaccine dose, which held 300 ug of mutant IDH1 20-mer peptide. The source material was PBMCs, sampled from a glioma patient whose treatment included an IDH1 peptide vaccine. Receptors originate from a man between 40 and 49 years old with glioma. Some clones in this sample may be carry-over from other donors' samples.

The chain links TRBV6-5 to TRBJ1-1; no reliable D call. Germline lookup yields CDR1 MNHEY and CDR2 SVGAGI. The CDR3 loop spans 14 amino acids. Trimming shortened V by 2 bases and J by 1 base, and 8 bases separated the two germline ends. CDR3 sequence reads: CASSYAQQNTEAFF. Written as DNA, the CDR3 is TGTGCCAGCAGTTACGCACAGCAGAACACTGAAGCTTTCTTT.

J is TRBJ2-1 and V is TRBV20-1; possibly TRBD2 for D (5 bases). The CDR3 sequence is 11 residues long. Germline-derived CDR1 and CDR2 are DFQATT and SNEGSKA (reference sequence). The V and J ends lost 2 bases and 7 bases respectively, with 6 bases between them. The CDR3 loop reads CSARRGNEQFF. CDR3 nucleotides: TGCAGTGCTAGACGAGGGAATGAGCAGTTCTTC.

CDR3 sequence (DNA): TGTGCCAGCACCCATAACATTGGGGCGGAGGGGCAGTTCTTC. Translating gives CASTHNIGAEGQFF. This rearrangement joins TRBV28 to TRBJ2-1; a possible D gene is TRBD2 (6 bases). V was cut by 7 bases and J by 12 bases, with 22 bases left in between. The CDR3 is 14 residues long. CDR1 is MDHEN, CDR2 SYDVKM, per germline.

This clone was seen more than once but under ten times. The rearrangement links TRBV19 to TRBJ1-3; D is undetermined. In germline, CDR1 is LNHDA, CDR2 SQIVND (reference sequence). The CDR3 loop spans 13 amino acids. With 5 bases removed from V and 4 bases from J, the gap between germline ends came to 9 bases. CDR3 protein: CASSVGRGNTIYF. The CDR3 bases are TGTGCCAGTAGTGTCGGACGGGGAAACACCATATATTTT.

This rearrangement joins TRBV5-1 to TRBJ1-1; D gene uncertain. This CDR3 region has 12 residues. V lost 5 bases and J lost 7, with 12 bases in between. Germline V lookup: CDR1 SGHRS, CDR2 YFSETQ. The CDR3 region is CASSSTRGEAFF. DNA of the CDR3: TGCGCCAGCAGTTCTACGAGAGGTGAAGCTTTCTTT.